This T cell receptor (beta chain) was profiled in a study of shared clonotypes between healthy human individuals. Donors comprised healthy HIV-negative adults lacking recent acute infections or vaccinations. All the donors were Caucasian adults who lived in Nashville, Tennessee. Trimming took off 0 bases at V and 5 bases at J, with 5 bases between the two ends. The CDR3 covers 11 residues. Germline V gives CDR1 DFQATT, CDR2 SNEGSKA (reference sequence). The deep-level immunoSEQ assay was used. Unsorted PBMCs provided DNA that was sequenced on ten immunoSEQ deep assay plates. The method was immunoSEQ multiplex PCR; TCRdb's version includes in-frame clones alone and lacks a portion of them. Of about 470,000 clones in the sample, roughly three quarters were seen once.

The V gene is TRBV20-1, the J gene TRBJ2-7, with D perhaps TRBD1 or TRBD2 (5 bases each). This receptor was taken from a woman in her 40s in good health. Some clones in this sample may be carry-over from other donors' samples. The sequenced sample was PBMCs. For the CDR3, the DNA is TGCAGTGCTAGAGAGGGGGACGAGCAGTACTTC. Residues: CSAREGDEQYF.